Sequencing of this TCR beta chain was carried out in a study of vaccination and CD4 T cells after COVID-19. At the level of the study: Two Hispanic individuals were among six male and four female convalescent patients. Investigators stimulated cells with overlapping spike peptides drawn from SARS-CoV-2, HCoV-NL63, HCoV-OC43 and HCoV-229E.

Remarks on this clonotype: Its antigen is not known.

Treatment reported: 10-day PBMC culture with coronavirus spike peptide pools or control peptides (ViraFEST assay). Peptide pool stimulation in ViraFEST expanded antigen-specific T cells, whose TCRs were then sequenced. With the Oncomine TCR Beta short-read assay, DNA from cultured CD4+ T cells was sequenced. Scientists extracted genomic DNA from CD4+ T cells grown in culture. TCRdb re-derived calls from the PCR reads in MiXCR, one entry per CDR3 protein. The data contain under 15,000 distinct CDR3 sequences, about 64% of them singletons. This CDR3 comprises 14 residues. Trimming took 0 bases from V and 2 from J, leaving 7 bases between them. Germline-derived CDR1 and CDR2 are MNHNS and SASEGT.

Sequenced: CD4+ T cells from blood, cultured in vitro. The J gene is TRBJ1-2, the V gene TRBV6-1; D is uncertain. The sequence came from a human donor who had recovered from COVID-19. The CDR3 bases are TGTGCCAGCAGTGAAGCGCTTCACAACTATGGCTACACCTTC. The encoded protein is CASSEALHNYGYTF.